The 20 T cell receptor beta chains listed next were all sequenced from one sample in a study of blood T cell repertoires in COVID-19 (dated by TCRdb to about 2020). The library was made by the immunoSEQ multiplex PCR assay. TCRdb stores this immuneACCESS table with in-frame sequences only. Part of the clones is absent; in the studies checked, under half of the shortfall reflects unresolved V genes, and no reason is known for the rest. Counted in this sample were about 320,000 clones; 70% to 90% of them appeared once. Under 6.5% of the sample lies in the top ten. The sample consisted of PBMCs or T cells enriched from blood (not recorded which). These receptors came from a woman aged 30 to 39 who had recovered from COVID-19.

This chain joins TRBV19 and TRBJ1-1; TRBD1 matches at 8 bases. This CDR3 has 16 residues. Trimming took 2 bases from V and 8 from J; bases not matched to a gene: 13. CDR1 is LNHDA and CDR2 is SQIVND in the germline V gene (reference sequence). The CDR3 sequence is CASSIRSPGGTGEAFF. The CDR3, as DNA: TGTGCCAGTAGTATAAGGAGTCCAGGGGGCACGGGGGAAGCTTTCTTT.

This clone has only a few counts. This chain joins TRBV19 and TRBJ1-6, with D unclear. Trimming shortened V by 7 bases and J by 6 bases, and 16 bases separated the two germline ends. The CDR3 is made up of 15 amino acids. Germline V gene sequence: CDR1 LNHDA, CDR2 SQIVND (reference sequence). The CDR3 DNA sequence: TGTGCCAGTACCGCCCGCTGGCCAACTAATTCACCCCTCCACTTT. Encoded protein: CASTARWPTNSPLHF.

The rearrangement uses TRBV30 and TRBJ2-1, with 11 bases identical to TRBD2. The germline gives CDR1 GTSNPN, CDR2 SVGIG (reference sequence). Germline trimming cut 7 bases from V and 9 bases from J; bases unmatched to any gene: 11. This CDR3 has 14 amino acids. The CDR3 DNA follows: TGTGCCTCCATACCGACTAGCGGGGCGGGTGAGCAGTTCTTC. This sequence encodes CASIPTSGAGEQFF.

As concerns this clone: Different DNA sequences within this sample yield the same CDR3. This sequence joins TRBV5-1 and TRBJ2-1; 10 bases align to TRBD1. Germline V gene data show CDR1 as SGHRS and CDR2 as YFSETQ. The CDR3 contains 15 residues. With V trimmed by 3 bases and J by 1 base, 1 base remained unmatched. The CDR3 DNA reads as TGCGCCAGCAGCTCGGGACAGGGGTCCTACAATGAGCAGTTCTTC. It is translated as CASSSGQGSYNEQFF. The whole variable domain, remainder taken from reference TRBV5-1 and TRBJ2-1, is KAGVTQTPRYLIKTRGQQVTLSCSPISGHRSVSWYQQTPGQGLQFLFEYFSETQRNKGNFPGRFSGRQFSNSRSEMNVSTLELGDSALYLCASSSGQGSYNEQFFGPGTRLTVL.

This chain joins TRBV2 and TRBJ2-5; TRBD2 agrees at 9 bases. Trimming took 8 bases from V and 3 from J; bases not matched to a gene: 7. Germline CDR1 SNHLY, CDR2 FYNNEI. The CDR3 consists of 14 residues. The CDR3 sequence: CASVSGGYKETQYF. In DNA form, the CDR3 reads TGTGCCAGCGTTAGCGGGGGCTATAAAGAGACCCAGTACTTC.

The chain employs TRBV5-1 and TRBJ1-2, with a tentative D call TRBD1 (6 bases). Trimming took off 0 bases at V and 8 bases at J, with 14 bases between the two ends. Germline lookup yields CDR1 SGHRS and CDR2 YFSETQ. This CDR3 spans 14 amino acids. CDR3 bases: TGCGCCAGCAGCTTGGTCGGACAGTCAGGAGGCTACACCTTC. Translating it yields CASSLVGQSGGYTF.

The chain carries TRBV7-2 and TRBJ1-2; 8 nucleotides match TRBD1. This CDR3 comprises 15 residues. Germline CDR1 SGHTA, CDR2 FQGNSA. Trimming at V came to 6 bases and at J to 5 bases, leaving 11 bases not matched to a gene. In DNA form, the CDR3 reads TGTGCCAGCAGTAAGCAGGGGGCCATTCGATATGGCTACACCTTC. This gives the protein CASSKQGAIRYGYTF.

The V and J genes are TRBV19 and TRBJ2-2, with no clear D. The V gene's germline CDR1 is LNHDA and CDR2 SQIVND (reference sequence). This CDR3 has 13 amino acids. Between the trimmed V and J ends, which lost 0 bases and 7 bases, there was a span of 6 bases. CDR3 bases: TGTGCCAGTAGTATAGATCGTAGCGGGGAGCTGTTTTTT. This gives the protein CASSIDRSGELFF.

The CDR3 DNA reads as TGTGCCACCAGGACAGGCGAGACCCAGTACTTC. Amino acids: CATRTGETQYF. This chain connects TRBV24-1 to TRBJ2-5, with D possibly matching TRBD1 (6 bases). CDR1 and CDR2 (germline): KGHDR, SFDVKD. The CDR3 loop spans 11 amino acids. Trimming shortened V by 7 bases and J by 5 bases, and 7 bases separated the two germline ends.

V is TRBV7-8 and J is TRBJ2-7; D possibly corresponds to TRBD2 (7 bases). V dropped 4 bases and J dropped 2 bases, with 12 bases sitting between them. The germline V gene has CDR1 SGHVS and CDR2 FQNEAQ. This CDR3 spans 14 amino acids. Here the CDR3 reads CASSSEGGAYEQYF. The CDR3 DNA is TGTGCCAGCAGCTCTGAAGGGGGGGCCTACGAGCAGTACTTC.

The CDR3 protein is CAWSVAGGPYEQYF. In nucleotides, the CDR3 is TGTGCCTGGAGTGTTGCGGGGGGTCCCTACGAGCAGTACTTC. The chain is built from TRBV30 and TRBJ2-7; 8 bases match TRBD2. With V trimmed by 0 bases and J by 2 bases, 3 bases remained unmatched. The germline V gene encodes CDR1 GTSNPN and CDR2 SVGIG (reference sequence). This CDR3 is 14 amino acids long.

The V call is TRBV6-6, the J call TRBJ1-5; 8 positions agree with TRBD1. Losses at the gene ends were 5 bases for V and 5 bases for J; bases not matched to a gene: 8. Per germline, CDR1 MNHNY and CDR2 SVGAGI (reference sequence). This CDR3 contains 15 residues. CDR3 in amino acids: CASSNPDRADQPQHF. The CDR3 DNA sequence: TGTGCCAGCAGTAACCCGGACAGGGCCGATCAGCCCCAGCATTTT.

DNA for the CDR3: TGTGCCAGCAGTGACATGGGGGACAGGGCCTACTACGAGCAGTACTTC. Its protein is CASSDMGDRAYYEQYF. This chain joins TRBV6-1 and TRBJ2-7, with 9 bases fitting TRBD1. The V gene end was trimmed by 3 bases and the J gene end by 3 bases; junction bases not matched to a gene: 9. This CDR3 has 16 residues. Germline CDR1 MNHNS, CDR2 SASEGT.

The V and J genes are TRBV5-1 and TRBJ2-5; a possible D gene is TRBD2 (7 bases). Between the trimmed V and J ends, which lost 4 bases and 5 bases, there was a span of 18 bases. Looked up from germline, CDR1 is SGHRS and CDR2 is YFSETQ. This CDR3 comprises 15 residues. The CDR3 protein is CASSGTSRGGETQYF. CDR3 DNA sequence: TGCGCCAGCAGCGGGACCTCCAGGGGAGGGGAGACCCAGTACTTC.

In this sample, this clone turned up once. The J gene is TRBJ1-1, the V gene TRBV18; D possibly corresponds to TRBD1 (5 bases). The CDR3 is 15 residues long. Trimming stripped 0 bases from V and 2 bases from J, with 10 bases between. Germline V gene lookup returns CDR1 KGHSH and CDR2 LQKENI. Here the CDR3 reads CASSPPVGANTEAFF. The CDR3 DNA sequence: TGTGCCAGCTCACCACCGGTAGGGGCCAACACTGAAGCTTTCTTT.

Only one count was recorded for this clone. CDR3 bases: TGTGCCAGCAGCCCATTAGCGGCCTACAATGAGCAGTTCTTC. The encoded protein is CASSPLAAYNEQFF. The chain joins TRBV13 to TRBJ2-1; maybe TRBD2 (6 bases). Trimming removed 5 bases at V and 2 bases at J, with 10 bases between. The CDR3 length is 14 residues. The V gene's germline CDR1 is PRHDT and CDR2 FYEKMQ (reference sequence).

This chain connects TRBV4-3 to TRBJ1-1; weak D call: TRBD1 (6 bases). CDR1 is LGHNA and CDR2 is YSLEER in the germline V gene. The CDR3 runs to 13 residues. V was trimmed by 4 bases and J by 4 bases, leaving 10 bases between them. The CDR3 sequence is CASSPGGATEAFF. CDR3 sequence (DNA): TGCGCCAGCAGCCCTGGGGGGGCCACTGAAGCTTTCTTT.

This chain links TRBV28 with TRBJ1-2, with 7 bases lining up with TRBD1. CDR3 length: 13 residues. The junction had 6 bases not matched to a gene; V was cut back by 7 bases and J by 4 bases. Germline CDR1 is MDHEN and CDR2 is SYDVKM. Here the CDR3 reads CASTEGAGYGYTF. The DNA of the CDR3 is TGTGCCAGCACCGAGGGGGCTGGCTATGGCTACACCTTC.

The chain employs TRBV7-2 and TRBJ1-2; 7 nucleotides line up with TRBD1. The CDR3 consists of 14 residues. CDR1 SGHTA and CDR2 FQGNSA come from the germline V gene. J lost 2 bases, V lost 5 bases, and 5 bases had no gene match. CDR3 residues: CASSLQGRNYGYTF. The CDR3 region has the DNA TGTGCCAGCAGCCTACAGGGGCGAAACTATGGCTACACCTTC.

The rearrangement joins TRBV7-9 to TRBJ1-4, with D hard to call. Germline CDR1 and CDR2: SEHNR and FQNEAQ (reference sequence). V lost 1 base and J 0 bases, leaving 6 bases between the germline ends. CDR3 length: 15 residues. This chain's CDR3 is CASSLDRATNEKLFF. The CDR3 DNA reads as TGTGCCAGCAGCTTAGACAGAGCAACTAATGAAAAACTGTTTTTT.